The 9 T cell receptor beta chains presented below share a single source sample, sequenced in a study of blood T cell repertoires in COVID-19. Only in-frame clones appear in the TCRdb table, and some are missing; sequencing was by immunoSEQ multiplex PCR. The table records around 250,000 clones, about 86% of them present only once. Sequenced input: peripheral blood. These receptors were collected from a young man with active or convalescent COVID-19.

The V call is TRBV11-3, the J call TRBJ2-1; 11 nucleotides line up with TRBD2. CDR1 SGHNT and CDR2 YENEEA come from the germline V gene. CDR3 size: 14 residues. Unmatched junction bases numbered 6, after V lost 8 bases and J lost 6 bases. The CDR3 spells CASLQTSGTNEQFF. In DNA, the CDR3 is TGTGCCAGCTTGCAGACTAGCGGGACCAATGAGCAGTTCTTC.

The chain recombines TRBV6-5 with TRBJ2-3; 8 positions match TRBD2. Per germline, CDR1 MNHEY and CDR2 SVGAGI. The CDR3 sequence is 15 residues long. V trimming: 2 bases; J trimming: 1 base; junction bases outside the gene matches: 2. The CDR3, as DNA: TGTGCCAGCAGTTACGGGCGGGGGGGCACAGATACGCAGTATTTT. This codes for CASSYGRGGTDTQYF.

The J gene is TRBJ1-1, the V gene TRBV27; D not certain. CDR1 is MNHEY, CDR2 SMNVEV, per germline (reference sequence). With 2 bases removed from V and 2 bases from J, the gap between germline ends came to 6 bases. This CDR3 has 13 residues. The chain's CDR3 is CASSLARNTEAFF. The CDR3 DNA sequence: TGTGCCAGCAGTTTAGCGAGAAACACTGAAGCTTTCTTT.

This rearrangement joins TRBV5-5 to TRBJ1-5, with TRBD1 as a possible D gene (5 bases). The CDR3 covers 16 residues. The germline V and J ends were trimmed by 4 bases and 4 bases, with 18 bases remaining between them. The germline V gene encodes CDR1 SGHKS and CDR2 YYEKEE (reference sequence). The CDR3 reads CASSQRGTAGNQPQHF. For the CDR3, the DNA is TGTGCCAGCAGCCAGAGAGGGACTGCTGGTAATCAGCCCCAGCATTTT.

This chain's CDR3 is CASSHPGQGADGYTF. DNA for the CDR3: TGCGCCAGCAGCCACCCGGGACAGGGGGCGGATGGCTACACCTTC. The chain combines TRBV4-1 with TRBJ1-2, with 12 nucleotides matching TRBD1. The ends lost 3 bases at V and 6 bases at J; junction bases unmatched: 5. Germline V gene lookup returns CDR1 MGHRA and CDR2 YSYEKL. The CDR3 contains 15 residues.

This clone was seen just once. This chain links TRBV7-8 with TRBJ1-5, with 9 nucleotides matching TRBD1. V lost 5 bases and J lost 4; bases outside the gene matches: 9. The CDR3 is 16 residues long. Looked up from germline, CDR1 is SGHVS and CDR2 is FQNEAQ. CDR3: CASSIGTGTGNQPQHF. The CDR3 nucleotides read TGTGCCAGCAGCATAGGGACAGGGACGGGGAATCAGCCCCAGCATTTT.

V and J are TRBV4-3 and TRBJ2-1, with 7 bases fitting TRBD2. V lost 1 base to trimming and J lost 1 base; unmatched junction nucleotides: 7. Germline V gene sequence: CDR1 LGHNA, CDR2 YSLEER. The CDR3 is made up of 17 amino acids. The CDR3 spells CASSQGAGARSYNEQFF. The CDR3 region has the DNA TGCGCCAGCAGCCAAGGGGCGGGAGCGCGGTCCTACAATGAGCAGTTCTTC.

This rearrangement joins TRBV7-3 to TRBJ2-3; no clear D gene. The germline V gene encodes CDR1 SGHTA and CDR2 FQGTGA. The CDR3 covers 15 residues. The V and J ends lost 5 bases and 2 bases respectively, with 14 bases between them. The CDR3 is CASSRNGGTTDTQYF. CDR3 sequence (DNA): TGTGCCAGCAGCCGCAACGGCGGAACCACAGATACGCAGTATTTT.

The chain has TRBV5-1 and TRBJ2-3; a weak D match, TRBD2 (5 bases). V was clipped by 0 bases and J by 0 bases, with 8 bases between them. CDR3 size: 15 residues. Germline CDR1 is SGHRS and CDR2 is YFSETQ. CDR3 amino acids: CASSLAAASTDTQYF. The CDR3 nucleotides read TGCGCCAGCAGCTTGGCAGCGGCCAGCACAGATACGCAGTATTTT. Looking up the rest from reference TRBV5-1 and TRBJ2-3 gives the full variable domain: KAGVTQTPRYLIKTRGQQVTLSCSPISGHRSVSWYQQTPGQGLQFLFEYFSETQRNKGNFPGRFSGRQFSNSRSEMNVSTLELGDSALYLCASSLAAASTDTQYFGPGTRLTVL.